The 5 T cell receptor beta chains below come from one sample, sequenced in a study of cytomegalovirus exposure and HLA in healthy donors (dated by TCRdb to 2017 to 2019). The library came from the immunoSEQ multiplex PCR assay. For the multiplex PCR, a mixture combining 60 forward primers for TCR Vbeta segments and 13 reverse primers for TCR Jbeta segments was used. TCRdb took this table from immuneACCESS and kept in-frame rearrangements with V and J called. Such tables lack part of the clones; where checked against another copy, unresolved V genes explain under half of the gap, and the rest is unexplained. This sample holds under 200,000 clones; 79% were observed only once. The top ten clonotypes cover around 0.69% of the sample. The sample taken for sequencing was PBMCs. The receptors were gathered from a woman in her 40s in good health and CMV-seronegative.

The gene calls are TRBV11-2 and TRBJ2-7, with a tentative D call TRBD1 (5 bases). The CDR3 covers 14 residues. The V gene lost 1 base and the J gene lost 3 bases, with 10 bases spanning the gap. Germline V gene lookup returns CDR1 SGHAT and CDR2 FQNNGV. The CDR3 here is CASSLAMQGYEQYF. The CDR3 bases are TGTGCCAGCAGCTTAGCGATGCAGGGCTACGAGCAGTACTTC.

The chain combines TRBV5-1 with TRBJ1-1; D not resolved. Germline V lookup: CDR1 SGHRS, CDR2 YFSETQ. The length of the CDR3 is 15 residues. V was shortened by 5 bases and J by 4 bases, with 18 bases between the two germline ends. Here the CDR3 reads CASSRTAGGSTEAFF. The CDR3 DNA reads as TGCGCCAGCAGTCGGACTGCCGGTGGGAGCACTGAAGCTTTCTTT.

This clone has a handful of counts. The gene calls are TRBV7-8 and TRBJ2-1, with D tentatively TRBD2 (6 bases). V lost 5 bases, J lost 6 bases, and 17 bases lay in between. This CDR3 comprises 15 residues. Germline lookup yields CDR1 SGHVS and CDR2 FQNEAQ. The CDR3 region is CASSPSLGSSNEQFF. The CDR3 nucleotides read TGTGCCAGCAGCCCTTCCCTCGGGAGTTCCAATGAGCAGTTCTTC.

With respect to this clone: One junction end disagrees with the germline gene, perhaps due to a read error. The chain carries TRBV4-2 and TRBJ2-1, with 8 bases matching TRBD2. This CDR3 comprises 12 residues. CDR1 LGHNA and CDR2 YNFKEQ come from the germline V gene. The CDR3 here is CASSQDGGLVLF. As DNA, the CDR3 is TGTGCCAGCAGCCAAGATGGGGGACTAGTTCTCTTC.

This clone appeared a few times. The CDR3 spells CASSSPTGTNEQFF. In DNA form, the CDR3 reads TGTGCCAGCAGCTCCCCAACAGGGACCAATGAGCAGTTCTTC. The rearrangement uses TRBV13 and TRBJ2-1; D perhaps matches TRBD1 (6 bases). This CDR3 region has 14 residues. The germline V and J ends were trimmed by 4 bases and 6 bases, with 13 bases remaining between them. From germline, CDR1 is PRHDT and CDR2 FYEKMQ (reference sequence). Complete variable domain (other parts from reference TRBV13 and TRBJ2-1): AAGVIQSPRHLIKEKRETATLKCYPIPRHDTVYWYQQGPGQDPQFLISFYEKMQSDKGSIPDRFSAQQFSDYHSELNMSSLELGDSALYFCASSSPTGTNEQFFGPGTRLTVL.